These 24 T cell receptor beta chains were sequenced from one sample in a study of T-cell memory formation after mild COVID-19. TCRdb fed the 5' RACE reads into MiXCR, producing one record per CDR3 protein. The repertoire holds roughly 240,000 distinct CDR3 sequences, with 15% as singletons. The specimen sequenced was PBMCs or a T cell subset sorted from them (not recorded which). These receptors came from an adult woman who had mild COVID-19 (a few samples of this study predate the infection). Cell type and time point are not known.

This clonotype was seen ten or more times. The chain recombines TRBV12-3 or TRBV12-4 with TRBJ2-7; D is possibly TRBD1 (6 bases). Trimming left V 1 base short and J 11 bases short, with 9 bases between. The CDR3 totals 11 residues. CDR3 coding DNA: TGTGCCAGCAGTTTAGGACAGGCCGAGTACTTC. This encodes CASSLGQAEYF.

This clonotype was picked up a small number of times. The chain couples TRBV29-1 to TRBJ2-3, with a tentative D call TRBD1 (6 bases). The CDR3 consists of 19 residues. In germline, CDR1 is SQVTM, CDR2 ANQGSEA. V was cut by 1 base and J by 3 bases, with 26 bases left in between. DNA of the CDR3: TGCAGCGTTGAAGGCCCCTCCCGGCAGGGACCCACAGGGACAGATACGCAGTATTTT. Protein: CSVEGPSRQGPTGTDTQYF.

In its sample, this clonotype was seen a few times. The CDR3, as DNA: TGTGCCAGCAGCCAGGAAGGATTGGGCAATGAGCAGTTCTTC. Protein: CASSQEGLGNEQFF. The chain joins TRBV7-3 to TRBJ2-1; D is unclear. The V gene lost 5 bases and the J gene lost 6 bases, with 14 bases spanning the gap. CDR1 SGHTA and CDR2 FQGTGA come from the germline V gene. This CDR3 spans 14 amino acids.

This clonotype came up many times. The V gene is TRBV27, the J gene TRBJ2-3, with TRBD1 identical over 7 bases. Germline CDR1 MNHEY, CDR2 SMNVEV (reference sequence). Trimming cost V 3 bases and J 1 base; bases outside gene matches: 7. This CDR3 spans 16 amino acids. The CDR3 spells CASSFSRGQGTDTQYF. The DNA of the CDR3 is TGTGCCAGCAGTTTTTCGAGGGGGCAAGGCACAGATACGCAGTATTTT.

In this sample, this clonotype turned up a few times. This chain uses TRBV12-3 or TRBV12-4 with TRBJ2-3; unclear D gene. The V end was cut by 2 bases, the J end by 1 base, with 4 bases between. This CDR3 has 13 residues. CDR3: CASSLWGTDTQYF. As DNA, the CDR3 is TGTGCCAGCAGTTTATGGGGCACAGATACGCAGTATTTT.

This sequence joins TRBV5-1 and TRBJ2-1, with 8 bases matching TRBD1. CDR1 is SGHRS, CDR2 YFSETQ, per germline. CDR3 length equals 15 residues. J lost 0 bases, V lost 4 bases, and 3 bases had no gene match. CDR3 sequence: CASSATGGSYNEQFF. CDR3 sequence (DNA): TGCGCCAGCAGCGCAACAGGGGGCTCCTACAATGAGCAGTTCTTC. Together with reference TRBV5-1 and TRBJ2-1, the CDR3 gives the full variable domain: KAGVTQTPRYLIKTRGQQVTLSCSPISGHRSVSWYQQTPGQGLQFLFEYFSETQRNKGNFPGRFSGRQFSNSRSEMNVSTLELGDSALYLCASSATGGSYNEQFFGPGTRLTVL.

This clonotype was detected only a few times. V and J are TRBV18 and TRBJ1-5; D might be TRBD1 (5 bases). CDR1 and CDR2 (germline): KGHSH, LQKENI. With 5 bases removed from V and 6 bases from J, the gap between germline ends came to 11 bases. CDR3 length equals 13 residues. The CDR3 DNA is TGTGCCAGCTCAGGGACGATAAGTCAGCCCCAGCATTTT. Its translation: CASSGTISQPQHF.

J is TRBJ2-7 and V is TRBV3-1; 8 bases line up with TRBD1. CDR3 length: 15 amino acids. CDR1 is LGHDT and CDR2 is YNNKEL in the germline V gene (reference sequence). V lost 6 bases to trimming and J lost 0 bases; unmatched junction nucleotides: 7. The CDR3 here is CASRGWTGSSYEQYF. The CDR3 region has the DNA TGTGCCAGCAGGGGATGGACAGGGAGCTCCTACGAGCAGTACTTC.

The rearrangement links TRBV7-8 to TRBJ2-1, with D hard to call. The germline CDR1 and CDR2 sequences are SGHVS and FQNEAQ. The length of the CDR3 is 17 residues. Trimming stripped 5 bases from V and 4 bases from J, with 21 bases between. The CDR3 spells CASSREITRRDYNEQFF. In DNA, the CDR3 is TGTGCCAGCAGCCGCGAGATCACCCGCAGAGATTACAATGAGCAGTTCTTC.

This clonotype was seen a few times. The V gene is TRBV4-2, the J gene TRBJ2-5, with 8 bases matching TRBD1. Germline V lookup: CDR1 LGHNA, CDR2 YNFKEQ. The V and J ends lost 0 bases and 5 bases, in that order; junction bases with no gene match: 14. The CDR3 covers 18 residues. CDR3 residues: CASSQDPQTGDRGETQYF. CDR3 coding DNA: TGTGCCAGCAGCCAAGATCCGCAGACAGGGGACCGAGGCGAGACCCAGTACTTC.

The rearrangement joins TRBV2 to TRBJ2-1; 8 positions agree with TRBD1. The CDR3 spans 14 residues. Germline values: CDR1 SNHLY, CDR2 FYNNEI. Germline trimming cut 7 bases from V and 7 bases from J; bases unmatched to any gene: 9. The CDR3 protein is CASKGPGGRNEQFF. The CDR3 coding sequence is TGTGCCAGCAAAGGTCCAGGGGGCAGGAATGAGCAGTTCTTC.

The chain recombines TRBV5-1 with TRBJ1-5, with 9 bases aligning to TRBD1. The CDR3 sequence is 15 residues long. V was clipped by 1 base and J by 7 bases; unmatched bases: 6. Germline CDR1 is SGHRS and CDR2 is YFSETQ. In DNA, the CDR3 is TGCGCCAGCAGCTTGACTACAGGGGGCGGACAGCCCCAGCATTTT. It codes for CASSLTTGGGQPQHF.

This chain links TRBV19 with TRBJ1-1; possible D gene TRBD1, 6 bases. The germline gives CDR1 LNHDA, CDR2 SQIVND (reference sequence). Trimming left V 3 bases short and J 0 bases short, with 14 bases between. The length of the CDR3 is 16 residues. CDR3 DNA: TGTGCCAGTAGTATTCTCTTCGGGGGCATGAACACTGAAGCTTTCTTT. Translated, it gives CASSILFGGMNTEAFF.

V and J are TRBV3-1 and TRBJ2-5, with 7 bases fitting TRBD2. With V trimmed by 1 base and J by 6 bases, 5 bases remained unmatched. Per the germline V gene, CDR1 is LGHDT and CDR2 is YNNKEL (reference sequence). This CDR3 is 14 amino acids long. The CDR3, as DNA: TGTGCCAGCAGCCAAGTCGGGAGGTCGAAGACCCAGTACTTC. Amino acid sequence: CASSQVGRSKTQYF.

The chain carries TRBV6-6 and TRBJ1-4; 7 nucleotides align to TRBD1. The V and J ends lost 7 bases and 8 bases, in that order; junction bases with no gene match: 4. This CDR3 spans 12 amino acids. In germline, CDR1 is MNHNY, CDR2 SVGAGI (reference sequence). The CDR3 DNA follows: TGTGCCAGCAACAGGGGAGGCGAAAAACTGTTTTTT. The encoded protein is CASNRGGEKLFF.

This clonotype was counted a few times. The chain couples TRBV7-9 to TRBJ2-3; TRBD2 is a possible D gene (5 bases). Germline CDR1 and CDR2: SEHNR and FQNEAQ (reference sequence). The CDR3 is 15 residues long. Trimming took off 10 bases at V and 4 bases at J, with 21 bases between the two ends. The DNA of the CDR3 is TGTGCCACTCAGATGTGGCGAGGGATCGCAGATACGCAGTATTTT. Residues: CATQMWRGIADTQYF.

The chain recombines TRBV18 with TRBJ2-5; the D gene is possibly TRBD2 (5 bases). Per the germline V gene, CDR1 is KGHSH and CDR2 is LQKENI. Trimming cost V 3 bases and J 5 bases, with 10 bases left between them. This CDR3 has 13 residues. CDR3 sequence (DNA): TGTGCCAGCTCACCGTCCCCGGGGGAGACCCAGTACTTC. It yields the protein CASSPSPGETQYF.

The chain's CDR3 is CASTTDIHSPLHF. Here the CDR3 DNA reads TGTGCCAGCACTACTGACATCCATTCACCCCTCCACTTT. The chain links TRBV25-1 to TRBJ1-6; D gene uncertain. CDR3 length equals 13 residues. Germline CDR1 reads MGHDK; CDR2 reads SYGVNS. Trimming pared 7 bases from V and 8 bases from J, leaving 12 bases between.

The V call is TRBV4-3, the J call TRBJ1-1; D gene unclear. Germline V CDR1 and CDR2: LGHNA, YSLEER. CDR3 length: 15 amino acids. V lost 0 bases to trimming and J lost 1 base, with 9 bases between them. CDR3 protein: CASSQEIATNTEAFF. The CDR3 DNA is TGCGCCAGCAGCCAAGAGATAGCTACGAACACTGAAGCTTTCTTT.

This clonotype was found a few times. This sequence joins TRBV5-1 and TRBJ2-7, with 8 bases matching TRBD1. Per germline, CDR1 SGHRS and CDR2 YFSETQ. This CDR3 is 14 amino acids long. V was pared by 3 bases and J by 3 bases, with 5 bases of the junction left unmatched. CDR3 sequence: CASSYADRGYEQYF. CDR3 sequence (DNA): TGCGCCAGCAGCTACGCAGACAGGGGCTACGAGCAGTACTTC.

The chain recombines TRBV5-1 with TRBJ1-1; D unresolved. Germline lookup yields CDR1 SGHRS and CDR2 YFSETQ. This CDR3 region has 15 residues. Deletions cut 3 bases from V and 4 bases from J, with 16 bases between. CDR3 in DNA: TGCGCCAGCAGCTCCCGGGTGAGGCAGCGCACTGAAGCTTTCTTT. Translating gives CASSSRVRQRTEAFF.

This clonotype was counted many times. This chain connects TRBV29-1 to TRBJ2-3; no definite D call. The CDR3 runs to 13 residues. Germline assignment: CDR1 SQVTM and CDR2 ANQGSEA. V gave up 3 bases and J gave up 2 bases, with 9 bases separating them. The CDR3 is CSVDLQYTDTQYF. The DNA of the CDR3 is TGCAGCGTTGACCTCCAGTACACAGATACGCAGTATTTT.

There are a few counts of this clonotype. The chain employs TRBV19 and TRBJ1-5, with TRBD1 matching 7 bases. Per the germline V gene, CDR1 is LNHDA and CDR2 is SQIVND (reference sequence). V dropped 4 bases and J dropped 4; count of bases not matched to a gene: 16. The length of the CDR3 is 18 residues. CDR3 in amino acids: CASSTFDRAGFRNQPQHF. For the CDR3, the DNA is TGTGCCAGTAGTACCTTCGACAGGGCCGGATTTCGAAATCAGCCCCAGCATTTT.

This clonotype was detected a few times. This chain links TRBV7-2 with TRBJ2-1, with 16 bases aligning to TRBD2. This CDR3 spans 21 amino acids. V lost 2 bases to trimming and J lost 8 bases; unmatched junction nucleotides: 18. Germline CDR1 is SGHTA and CDR2 is FQGNSA. The DNA of the CDR3 is TGTGCCAGCAGCTTACCTGCAGCCCCGGGACTAGCGGGGGGGCCGTTTCATGAGCAGTTCTTC. Translation gives CASSLPAAPGLAGGPFHEQFF.